The sequence of this T cell receptor beta chain was determined in a study of T cells in women clearing cervical HPV infection. Turning to the study itself: Women with histologically confirmed HPV16-related CIN3 or worse, 2 with invasive cancer, served as cases.

Comments on this clone: The read ends 3 residues before the CDR3 terminus; that terminus is restored from the germline J gene.

Clones were read by immunoSEQ multiplex PCR, and TCRdb kept only the in-frame ones, dropping some. Its listing shows under 45,000 clones. Trimming removed 2 bases from V and 2 bases from J; junction bases left unmatched: 2. Per the germline V gene, CDR1 is SGHAT and CDR2 is FQDESV (reference sequence). This CDR3 has 14 residues. The TCR was taken from a woman aged 18-69 years with a cervical HPV16 infection that either progressed to CIN3+ or cleared (not recorded which). Sequencing was done on a sample of blood buffy coat. V gene TRBV11-1 combines with J gene TRBJ2-7, with TRBD1 matching 8 bases. The chain's CDR3 is CASSLQTGAYEQYF. The CDR3 DNA, read in part, is TGTGCCAGCAGCTTACAGACAGGGGCCTACGAG. The entire variable domain, with the rest obtained from reference TRBV11-1 and TRBJ2-7, is as follows: EAEVAQSPRYKITEKSQAVAFWCDPISGHATLYWYRQILGQGPELLVQFQDESVVDDSQLPKDRFSAERLKGVDSTLKIQPAELGDSAMYLCASSLQTGAYEQYFGPGTRLTVT.